This TCR beta chain was sequenced for a study of blood T cell repertoires in COVID-19. Study-wide background: T cells, B-cell-depleted T cells, or PBMCs provided the cDNA or gDNA that served as material.

This CDR3 spans 15 amino acids. Germline V CDR1 and CDR2: GTSNPN, SVGIG (reference sequence). The V end lost 0 bases, the J end lost 3 bases, and 12 bases lay between the germline ends. Per the original data handling: The assay estimated nucleated cells by amplifying reference gene primers. Some clones are missing from TCRdb's copy, which holds only in-frame ones; the method was immunoSEQ multiplex PCR. The V and J calls and clone size are taken from that table; D and trimming were inferred from the DNA. The table includes 150,000 or so clones, less than 90% detected once. The TCR comes from a human donor with acute COVID-19. The donor label of this sample is uncertain. The chain couples TRBV30 to TRBJ1-5; D is unclear. The sequenced material came from PBMCs or T cells enriched from blood (not recorded which). CDR3: CAWSVRGGPNQPQHF. CDR3 nucleotide sequence: TGTGCCTGGAGTGTCCGGGGAGGGCCCAATCAGCCCCAGCATTTT.